The 13 T cell receptor beta chains below were found in one sample sequenced in a study of blood T cell repertoires in COVID-19. TCRdb's table, derived via immunoSEQ multiplex PCR, lists solely in-frame clones and lacks some. The table lists tens of thousands of clones, 80% to 90% of them singletons. Input material: peripheral blood. The receptors were sampled from a man between 60 and 70 years old with acute or convalescent COVID-19.

This chain connects TRBV2 to TRBJ1-2; the match to TRBD1 covers 11 bases. V gave up 5 bases and J gave up 5 bases; unmatched junction bases: 4. The V gene's germline CDR1 is SNHLY and CDR2 FYNNEI. The CDR3 loop spans 14 amino acids. The CDR3 nucleotides are TGTGCCAGCAGTCGGGACAGGGGGGAGTATGGCTACACCTTC. Its translation is CASSRDRGEYGYTF. The full variable domain, rest sourced from reference TRBV2 and TRBJ1-2, is EPEVTQTPSHQVTQMGQEVILRCVPISNHLYFYWYRQILGQKVEFLVSFYNNEISEKSEIFDDQFSVERPDGSNFTLKIRSTKLEDSAMYFCASSRDRGEYGYTFGSGTRLTVV.

The chain links TRBV7-2 to TRBJ2-3; TRBD2 matches 9 bases. Trimming took 7 bases from V and 5 from J; bases not matched to a gene: 10. The CDR3 loop spans 15 amino acids. Germline V gene lookup returns CDR1 SGHTA and CDR2 FQGNSA. The CDR3 sequence is CASTQGGGRGDTQYF. The CDR3 DNA reads as TGTGCCAGCACGCAAGGGGGCGGGAGGGGAGATACGCAGTATTTT.

This clone has just one count. This chain links TRBV4-1 with TRBJ2-1, with D perhaps TRBD2 (7 bases). Germline V CDR1 and CDR2: MGHRA, YSYEKL. V dropped 0 bases and J dropped 7 bases, with 19 bases sitting between them. The CDR3 spans 17 residues. The CDR3 bases are TGCGCCAGCAGCCAAGACTTGACTAGGAGGGGGGGGAATGAGCAGTTCTTC. This translates into CASSQDLTRRGGNEQFF.

The V and J genes are TRBV5-4 and TRBJ2-3, with a tentative D call TRBD2 (6 bases). CDR3 length: 15 residues. Trimming stripped 3 bases from V and 0 bases from J, with 11 bases between. The germline V gene encodes CDR1 SGHNT and CDR2 YYREEE (reference sequence). The CDR3 loop is CASSSASVSTDTQYF. The CDR3 nucleotides read TGTGCCAGCAGCTCCGCTAGCGTTAGCACAGATACGCAGTATTTT.

The V and J genes are TRBV6-6 and TRBJ2-5, with TRBD2 matching 8 bases. The CDR3 extends over 15 amino acids. CDR1 is MNHNY and CDR2 is SVGAGI in the germline V gene (reference sequence). With 2 bases clipped from V and 5 bases from J, the junction kept 7 bases outside the gene matches. CDR3 DNA sequence: TGTGCCAGCAGTTACCTGGCGGGAGGAAGGGAGACCCAGTACTTC. Its protein is CASSYLAGGRETQYF.

This chain links TRBV5-6 with TRBJ1-1; unclear D gene. The CDR3 covers 13 residues. Between the trimmed V and J ends, which lost 3 bases and 10 bases, there was a span of 16 bases. Germline V gene sequence: CDR1 SGHDT, CDR2 YYEEEE. This chain's CDR3 is CASSSQWYEGAFF. The DNA for the CDR3 is TGTGCCAGCAGCTCTCAATGGTACGAGGGAGCTTTCTTT.

This chain links TRBV7-2 with TRBJ2-1; TRBD2 aligns across 9 bases. Germline V CDR1 and CDR2: SGHTA, FQGNSA. The CDR3 extends over 13 amino acids. Trimming took 2 bases from V and 15 from J; bases not matched to a gene: 8. Here the CDR3 DNA reads TGTGCCAGCAGCTTACCGTTAGCGGGAGCAGTGTTCTTC. Amino acid sequence: CASSLPLAGAVFF. Using reference TRBV7-2 and TRBJ2-1 for the parts outside the CDR3, the full variable domain is GAGVSQSPSNKVTEKGKDVELRCDPISGHTALYWYRQSLGQGLEFLIYFQGNSAPDKSGLPSDRFSAERTGGSVSTLTIQRTQQEDSAVYLCASSLPLAGAVFFGPGTRLTVL.

This chain joins TRBV25-1 and TRBJ1-3, with D possibly being TRBD1 (5 bases). From germline, CDR1 is MGHDK and CDR2 SYGVNS. CDR3 length equals 15 residues. Trimming pared 7 bases from V and 2 bases from J, leaving 15 bases between. The CDR3: CASKSDSGPGNTIYF. In DNA form, the CDR3 reads TGTGCCAGCAAATCAGACAGTGGACCTGGAAACACCATATATTTT.

DNA of the CDR3: TGTGCCTGGAGCTCCTCGTCCGTTACGAGCCGTGCTTATGGCTACACCTTC. It specifies CAWSSSSVTSRAYGYTF. The rearrangement links TRBV30 to TRBJ1-2; D not resolved. The V gene lost 3 bases and the J gene lost 5 bases, with 25 bases spanning the gap. The CDR3 has 17 amino acids. Germline CDR1 reads GTSNPN; CDR2 reads SVGIG (reference sequence).

The chain recombines TRBV5-8 with TRBJ1-5, with 8 nucleotides matching TRBD1. This CDR3 spans 15 amino acids. Trimming at V came to 6 bases and at J to 2 bases, leaving 7 bases not matched to a gene. Germline V gene sequence: CDR1 SGHTS, CDR2 YDEGEE. CDR3 amino acids: CASTDRAKGNQPQHF. The CDR3 nucleotides are TGTGCCAGCACGGACAGGGCTAAGGGCAATCAGCCCCAGCATTTT.

The count of this clone is one. The gene calls are TRBV11-1 and TRBJ2-5; D is uncertain. The CDR3 sequence is 15 residues long. CDR1 is SGHAT and CDR2 is FQDESV in the germline V gene (reference sequence). V was shortened by 2 bases and J by 0 bases, with 10 bases between the two germline ends. The CDR3 protein is CASSLNPGDQETQYF. In DNA, the CDR3 is TGTGCCAGCAGCTTAAATCCAGGTGACCAAGAGACCCAGTACTTC.

The V and J genes are TRBV28 and TRBJ1-5, with D tentatively TRBD1 (5 bases). Germline V gene data show CDR1 as MDHEN and CDR2 as SYDVKM. The CDR3 has 15 residues. Trimming took 3 bases from V and 4 from J, leaving 13 bases between them. The CDR3 sequence is CASSFNRRYNQPQHF. In DNA form, the CDR3 reads TGTGCCAGCAGTTTTAACAGGCGGTATAATCAGCCCCAGCATTTT.

This clone was recorded only once. The J gene is TRBJ2-4, the V gene TRBV25-1, with D possibly being TRBD1 (6 bases). The V end lost 4 bases, the J end lost 7 bases, and 14 bases lay between the germline ends. This CDR3 contains 14 residues. Germline V CDR1 and CDR2: MGHDK, SYGVNS. Here the CDR3 DNA reads TGTGCCAGCAGTGCACTCAGGGGCTTGAACATTCAGTACTTC. Its protein is CASSALRGLNIQYF.